The 10 T cell receptor beta chains listed next were all sequenced from one sample in a study of tumor and adjacent non-tumor tissue in lung cancer. Three rounds of nested PCR, following a modified ARM-PCR protocol, produced the TCRbeta library. One entry per CDR3 protein, called by TCRdb with MiXCR from the multiplex PCR reads. The sample holds around 99,000 distinct CDR3 sequences, about 75% seen once. No cell sorting was done before RNA was extracted from the tissue. The sequenced sample consisted of lung tumor tissue. These receptors originate from a woman aged 60-70 years with non-small cell lung cancer.

A remark on this clonotype: A much larger clone lies a single base off, so this may be a read error. This chain links TRBV20-1 with TRBJ2-5; 9 bases map to TRBD1. The germline CDR1 and CDR2 sequences are DFQATT and SNEGSKA (reference sequence). The CDR3 has 13 residues. CDR3 DNA: TGCAGTGCCCCTAACAGGGGGCGGGAGACCAAGTACTTC. Encoded protein: CSAPNRGRETKYF.

Concerning this clonotype itself: Being one base from a much bigger clone, this may be a read error. The gene calls are TRBV10-3 and TRBJ1-5, with 7 nucleotides matching TRBD1. The CDR3 sequence is 13 residues long. Looked up from germline, CDR1 is ENHRY and CDR2 is SYGVKD. Losses at the gene ends were 7 bases for V and 6 bases for J; bases not matched to a gene: 6. CDR3 loop: CAITQGDAQPQHF. As DNA, the CDR3 is TGTGCCATCACCCAGGGGGATGCTCAGCCCCAGCATTTT.

About this clonotype: This sequence may be a read error, since a much larger clone differs from it by one base. V is TRBV6-1 and J is TRBJ1-2; 8 positions match TRBD1. The trim removed 7 bases at V and 6 bases at J, leaving 7 bases unmatched. There are 13 residues in the CDR3. CDR1 and CDR2 from the germline V gene are MNHNS and SASEGT. This CDR3 is CASTQDRDNGYTF. Written as DNA, the CDR3 is TGTGCCAGCACCCAGGACAGGGACAATGGCTACACCTTC.

Concerning this clonotype itself: A much larger clone differs by one base, so this may be a read error. V and J are TRBV6-5 and TRBJ2-5, with 10 bases matching TRBD1. Germline V gives CDR1 MNHEY, CDR2 SVGAGI. This CDR3 has 15 amino acids. The CDR3 nucleotides are TGTGCCAGCAGTTTGACAGGGGGCCCGCAAGAGAGCCAGTACTTC. This encodes CASSLTGGPQESQYF.

Ten or more counts support this clonotype. The V call is TRBV13, the J call TRBJ2-7, with D possibly being TRBD1 (5 bases). Trimming stripped 5 bases from V and 6 bases from J, with 11 bases between. CDR1 and CDR2 from the germline V gene are PRHDT and FYEKMQ (reference sequence). The length of the CDR3 is 12 residues. The CDR3 coding sequence is TGTGCCAGCAGCACGCAAAGGGGCGAGCAGTACTTC. It translates to CASSTQRGEQYF.

For this clonotype: This may stem from a read error, because a much larger clone lies one nucleotide away. The V and J genes are TRBV6-1 and TRBJ1-1, with 7 nucleotides matching TRBD1. CDR1 is MNHNS, CDR2 SASEGT, per germline. The CDR3 length is 15 residues. The CDR3 coding sequence is TGTGCCAGCAGTGACCTCTTCGGGACAGCCACTAAAGCTTTCTTT. It encodes CASSDLFGTATKAFF.

This clonotype was seen a few times. The chain joins TRBV7-3 to TRBJ2-3, with 11 bases identical to TRBD2. Per the germline V gene, CDR1 is SGHTA and CDR2 is FQGTGA. V dropped 4 bases and J dropped 4; count of bases not matched to a gene: 7. CDR3 length equals 16 residues. DNA of the CDR3: TGTGCCAGCAGCTGGGTAGCGGGGGGGCGGGCAGATACGCAGTATTTT. Translated: CASSWVAGGRADTQYF.

The sample holds one count of this clonotype. Relative to the germline gene, one junction end is altered; a read error may explain this. The chain links TRBV6-2 or TRBV6-3 to TRBJ2-1; the match to TRBD2 covers 9 bases. Germline V lookup: CDR1 MNHEY, CDR2 SVGEGT. The CDR3 has 17 amino acids. The CDR3: CVSSFSGRIVSYNEHFF. The DNA of the CDR3 is TGTGTCAGCAGTTTTAGCGGGAGAATTGTATCCTACAATGAGCACTTCTTC.

This clonotype was recorded many times. The chain has TRBV11-3 and TRBJ2-7; either TRBD1 or TRBD2 may fit D (5 bases each). V lost 5 bases and J 1 base, leaving 15 bases between the germline ends. In germline, CDR1 is SGHNT, CDR2 YENEEA. The CDR3 has 15 residues. CDR3: CASSNRDGFSYEQYF. The CDR3 nucleotides are TGTGCCAGCAGCAACCGGGACGGTTTTTCCTACGAGCAGTACTTC.

Note on this clonotype: At one end, the junction sequence differs from germline, possibly due to a read error. The chain carries TRBV6-5 and TRBJ1-2; D is unresolved. This CDR3 spans 16 amino acids. CDR1 and CDR2 from the germline V gene are MNHEY and SVGAGI. The CDR3 spells CVSSYQLQTPLIANTF. The DNA for the CDR3 is TGTGTCAGCAGTTACCAGTTACAGACTCCCCTTATTGCTAACACCTTC.